This section outlines one T cell receptor beta chain sequence together with its context. CDR1 is SGHVS, CDR2 FQNEAQ, per germline. Trimming cost V 1 base and J 8 bases, with 3 bases left between them. CDR3 length: 12 residues. The sample belongs to a study of T cells in Graves' hyperthyroidism and ophthalmopathy. Researchers took RNA transcripts and amplified the TCR beta CDR3 regions from them. TCR CDR3 underwent first-round RT-PCR with the HTBI primer set. TCRdb recomputed calls from the multiplex PCR reads with MiXCR, one row per CDR3 protein. The sample lists about 400,000 distinct CDR3 sequences; 11% to 15% were seen once.

The TCR comes from a man aged 45 to 65 with Graves' ophthalmopathy. Sequencing was done on a sample of blood. V is TRBV7-8 and J is TRBJ1-6; D remains ambiguous. The CDR3 here is CASSLGDSPLHF. The CDR3 bases are TGTGCCAGCAGCTTAGGAGATTCACCCCTCCACTTT.